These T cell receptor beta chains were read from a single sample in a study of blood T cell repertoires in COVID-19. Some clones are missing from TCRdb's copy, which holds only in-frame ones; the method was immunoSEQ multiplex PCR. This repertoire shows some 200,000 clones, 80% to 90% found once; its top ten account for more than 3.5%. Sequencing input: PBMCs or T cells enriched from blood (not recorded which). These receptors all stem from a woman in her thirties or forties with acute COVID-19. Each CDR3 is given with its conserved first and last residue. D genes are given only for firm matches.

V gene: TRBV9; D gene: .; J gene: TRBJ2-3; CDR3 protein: CASSQGTDTQYF
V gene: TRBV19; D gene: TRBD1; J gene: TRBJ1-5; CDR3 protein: CASSLPAGTGNQPQHF
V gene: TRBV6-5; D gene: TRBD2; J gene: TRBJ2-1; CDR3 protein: CATGGAGVLEQFF
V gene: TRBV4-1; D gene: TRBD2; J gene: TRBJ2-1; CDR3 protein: CASSQEMPSGGARRGNEQFF
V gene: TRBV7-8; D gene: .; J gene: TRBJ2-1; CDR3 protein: CASSGRALRSSYNEQFF
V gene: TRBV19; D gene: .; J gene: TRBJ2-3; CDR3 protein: CASSSFVLAGPDTQYF
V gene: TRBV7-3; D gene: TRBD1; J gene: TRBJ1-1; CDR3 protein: CASSLGQGTEAFF
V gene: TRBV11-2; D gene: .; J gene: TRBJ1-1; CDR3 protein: CASSLGARNTEAFF
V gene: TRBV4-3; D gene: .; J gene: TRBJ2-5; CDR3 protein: CASSQLGPGETQYF
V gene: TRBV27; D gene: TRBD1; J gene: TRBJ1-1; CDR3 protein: CASSSTRDSQAFF
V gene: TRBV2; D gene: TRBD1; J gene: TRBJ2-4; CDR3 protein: CASREGGTGKNIQYF
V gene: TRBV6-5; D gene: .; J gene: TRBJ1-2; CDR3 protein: CASRPGQKINYGYTF
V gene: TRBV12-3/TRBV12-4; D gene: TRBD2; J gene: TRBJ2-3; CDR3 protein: CASSFREGDTQYF
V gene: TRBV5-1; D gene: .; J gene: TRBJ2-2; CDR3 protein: CASSLSTGIFGELFF
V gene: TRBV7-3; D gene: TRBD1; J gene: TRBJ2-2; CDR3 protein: CASSSPGTGQENTGELFF
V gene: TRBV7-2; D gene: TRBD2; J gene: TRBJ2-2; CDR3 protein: CASSLPSGGVTGELFF
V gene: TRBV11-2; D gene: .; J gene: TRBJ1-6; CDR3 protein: CASSSGGLALHF
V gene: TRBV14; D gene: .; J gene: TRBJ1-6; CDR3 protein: CASSHSRPGVYSPLHF
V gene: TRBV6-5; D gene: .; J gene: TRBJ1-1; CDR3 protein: CASSSGGEAFF
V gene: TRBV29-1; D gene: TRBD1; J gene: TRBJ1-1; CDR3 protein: CSVERGLNTEAFF
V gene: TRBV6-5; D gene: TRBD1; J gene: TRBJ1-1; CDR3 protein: CATLDRDNTEAFF
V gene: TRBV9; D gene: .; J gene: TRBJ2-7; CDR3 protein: CASSAPGAYEQYF
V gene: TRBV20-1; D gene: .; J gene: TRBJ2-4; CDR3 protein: CSARGSDIQYF
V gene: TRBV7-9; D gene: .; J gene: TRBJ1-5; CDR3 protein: CASSASGHLNQPQHF
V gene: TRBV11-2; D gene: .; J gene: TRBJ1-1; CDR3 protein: CASSASRNTEAFF
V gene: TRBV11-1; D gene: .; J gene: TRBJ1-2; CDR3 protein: CASSLAGSVGYGYTF
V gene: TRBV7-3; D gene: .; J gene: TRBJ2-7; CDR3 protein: CASSLTGDEQYF
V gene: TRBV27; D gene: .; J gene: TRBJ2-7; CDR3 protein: CASSSDLSYEQYF
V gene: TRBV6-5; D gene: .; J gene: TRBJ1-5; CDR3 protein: CASSYKGYQPQHF
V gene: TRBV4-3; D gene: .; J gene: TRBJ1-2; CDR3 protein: CASSQDKKGRGGYTF
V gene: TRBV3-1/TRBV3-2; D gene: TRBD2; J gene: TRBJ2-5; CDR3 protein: CASSHGLAQQETQYF
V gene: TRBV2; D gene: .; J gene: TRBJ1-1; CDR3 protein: CASSENAEEMNTEAFF
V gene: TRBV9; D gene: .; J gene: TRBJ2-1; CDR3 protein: CASSFTPGGVGYNEQFF
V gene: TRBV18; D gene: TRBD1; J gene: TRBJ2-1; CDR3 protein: CASSPPTGGFYNEQFF
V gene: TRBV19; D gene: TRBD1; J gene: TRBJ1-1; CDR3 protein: CASSREGTGRTEAFF
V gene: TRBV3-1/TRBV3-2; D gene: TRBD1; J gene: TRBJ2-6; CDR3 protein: CASSRRGQGSGANVLTF
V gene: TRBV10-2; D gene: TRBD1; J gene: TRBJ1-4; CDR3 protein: CATRTGGEANEKLFF
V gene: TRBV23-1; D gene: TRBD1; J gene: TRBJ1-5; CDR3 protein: CASSRAGGTGDYNQPQHF
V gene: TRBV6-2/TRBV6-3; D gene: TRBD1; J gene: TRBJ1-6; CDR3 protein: CASSPRQGRSPLHF
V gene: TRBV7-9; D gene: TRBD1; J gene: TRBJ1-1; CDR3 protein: CASSYTGGGGEAFF
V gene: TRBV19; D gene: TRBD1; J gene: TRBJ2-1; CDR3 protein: CASSRTGGSYEQFF
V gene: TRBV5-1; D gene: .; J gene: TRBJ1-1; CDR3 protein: CASREGMNTEAFF
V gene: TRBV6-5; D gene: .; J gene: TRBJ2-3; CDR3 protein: CASSYMGASTDTQYF
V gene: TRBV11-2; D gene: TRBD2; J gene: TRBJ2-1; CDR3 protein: CASSLEPGLAGGQQFF
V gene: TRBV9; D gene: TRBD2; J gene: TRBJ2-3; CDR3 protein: CASSVPAGGGESTDTQYF
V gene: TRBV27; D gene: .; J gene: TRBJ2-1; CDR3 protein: CASSFSLRSYNEQFF
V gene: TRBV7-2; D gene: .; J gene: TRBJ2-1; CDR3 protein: CASSLGGGASSYNEQFF
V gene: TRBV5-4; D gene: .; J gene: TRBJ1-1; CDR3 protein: CASRGRNTEAFF